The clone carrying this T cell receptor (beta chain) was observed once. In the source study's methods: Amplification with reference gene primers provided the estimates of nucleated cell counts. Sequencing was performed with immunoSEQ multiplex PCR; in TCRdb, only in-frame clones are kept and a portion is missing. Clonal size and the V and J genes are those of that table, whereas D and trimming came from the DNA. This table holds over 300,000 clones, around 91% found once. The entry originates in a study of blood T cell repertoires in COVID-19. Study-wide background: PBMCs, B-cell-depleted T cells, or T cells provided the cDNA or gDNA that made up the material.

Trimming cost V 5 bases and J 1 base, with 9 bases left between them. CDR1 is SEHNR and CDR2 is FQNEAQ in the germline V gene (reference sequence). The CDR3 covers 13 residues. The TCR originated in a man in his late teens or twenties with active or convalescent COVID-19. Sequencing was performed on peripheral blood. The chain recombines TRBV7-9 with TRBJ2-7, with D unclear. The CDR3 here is CASSHLTSYEQYF. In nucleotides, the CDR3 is TGTGCCAGCAGCCACCTCACTTCCTACGAGCAGTACTTC.